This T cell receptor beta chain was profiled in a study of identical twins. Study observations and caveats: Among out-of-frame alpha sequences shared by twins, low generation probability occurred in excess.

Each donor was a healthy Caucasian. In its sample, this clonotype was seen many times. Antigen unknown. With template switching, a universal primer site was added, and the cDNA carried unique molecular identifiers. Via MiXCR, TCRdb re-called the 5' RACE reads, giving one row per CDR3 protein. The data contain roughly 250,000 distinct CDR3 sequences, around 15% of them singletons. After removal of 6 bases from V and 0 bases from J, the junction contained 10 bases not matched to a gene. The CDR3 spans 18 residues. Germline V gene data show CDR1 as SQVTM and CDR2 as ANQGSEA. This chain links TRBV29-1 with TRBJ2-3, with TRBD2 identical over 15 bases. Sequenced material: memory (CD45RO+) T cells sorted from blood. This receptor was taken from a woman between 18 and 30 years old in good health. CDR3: CSVPGLAGGPLSTDTQYF. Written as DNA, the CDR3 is TGCAGCGTGCCAGGACTAGCGGGGGGGCCCTTGAGCACAGATACGCAGTATTTT.